Shown below are 8 T cell receptor beta chains from a single sample sequenced in a study of blood T cell repertoires in COVID-19. TCRdb's copy holds only in-frame clones and misses some; the assay was immunoSEQ multiplex PCR. The sample consists of around 130,000 clones, approximately 80% of them appearing once. Sequenced material: peripheral blood. These receptor sequences come from a woman between 50 and 59 years old with acute or convalescent COVID-19.

This rearrangement joins TRBV27 to TRBJ2-2; maybe TRBD1 (6 bases). The CDR3 totals 15 residues. V dropped 6 bases and J dropped 6 bases, with 17 bases sitting between them. Germline CDR1 MNHEY, CDR2 SMNVEV (reference sequence). As DNA, the CDR3 is TGTGCCAGCAGCGCCCTGGGGGCGGCCGCCGGGGAGCTGTTTTTT. Translation: CASSALGAAAGELFF.

The rearrangement uses TRBV6-5 and TRBJ1-3, with D possibly TRBD1 on 6 matching bases. There are 15 residues in the CDR3. Trimming shortened V by 1 base and J by 4 bases, and 11 bases separated the two germline ends. Germline V gene lookup returns CDR1 MNHEY and CDR2 SVGAGI. Written as DNA, the CDR3 is TGTGCCAGCAGTTACTTTCCAGGGGAAGGAAACACCATATATTTT. The encoded protein is CASSYFPGEGNTIYF.

The chain has TRBV19 and TRBJ1-1; TRBD1 matches at 9 bases. The CDR3 is made up of 13 amino acids. CDR1 is LNHDA, CDR2 SQIVND, per germline (reference sequence). V lost 5 bases to trimming and J lost 11 bases; unmatched junction nucleotides: 9. DNA of the CDR3: TGTGCCAGTAGTCTAGCTCGGGACAGGGTGGCTTTCTTT. Amino acids: CASSLARDRVAFF.

This clone has just one count. V usage is TRBV7-8 and J usage is TRBJ2-5, with 9 nucleotides matching TRBD1. The germline V gene has CDR1 SGHVS and CDR2 FQNEAQ. The CDR3 loop spans 13 amino acids. Losses at the gene ends were 8 bases for V and 4 bases for J; bases not matched to a gene: 5. In DNA, the CDR3 is TGTGCCAGCGGAGGACAGGGGATAGAGACCCAGTACTTC. Translation gives CASGGQGIETQYF.

The sample holds one count of this clone. V gene TRBV5-6 combines with J gene TRBJ1-1, with D tentatively TRBD1 (6 bases). Germline CDR1 and CDR2: SGHDT and YYEEEE. CDR3 length equals 15 residues. Trimming shortened V by 0 bases and J by 2 bases, and 11 bases separated the two germline ends. CDR3 sequence: CASSLEGRGNTEAFF. CDR3 DNA sequence: TGTGCCAGCAGCTTGGAGGGCAGGGGAAACACTGAAGCTTTCTTT.

CDR3 in amino acids: CASSLGSTVSNYGYTF. The CDR3 DNA follows: TGTGCCAGCAGCTTAGGAAGCACAGTCTCTAACTATGGCTACACCTTC. The rearrangement uses TRBV7-2 and TRBJ1-2; D is undetermined. Trimming removed 1 base at V and 0 bases at J, with 12 bases between. The V gene's germline CDR1 is SGHTA and CDR2 FQGNSA. The CDR3 contains 16 residues. Combining the CDR3 with reference TRBV7-2 and TRBJ1-2 gives the whole variable domain GAGVSQSPSNKVTEKGKDVELRCDPISGHTALYWYRQSLGQGLEFLIYFQGNSAPDKSGLPSDRFSAERTGGSVSTLTIQRTQQEDSAVYLCASSLGSTVSNYGYTFGSGTRLTVV.

The V call is TRBV12-5, the J call TRBJ1-6; a weak D match, TRBD1 (5 bases). Germline CDR1 reads LGHNT; CDR2 reads FRNRAP. Trimming removed 7 bases at V and 9 bases at J, with 13 bases between. The CDR3 extends over 13 amino acids. This CDR3 reads CASARDSPSPLHF. CDR3 nucleotides: TGTGCTAGTGCCCGCGACAGCCCTTCACCCCTCCACTTT.

The genes are TRBV5-1 and TRBJ2-7; TRBD1 matches 9 bases. Trimming cost V 4 bases and J 2 bases; bases outside gene matches: 7. The CDR3 runs to 15 residues. The germline gives CDR1 SGHRS, CDR2 YFSETQ. The CDR3 reads CASSPGTGLTYEQYF. The CDR3, as DNA: TGCGCCAGCAGCCCCGGGACAGGGCTCACCTACGAGCAGTACTTC. Looking up the rest from reference TRBV5-1 and TRBJ2-7 gives the full variable domain: KAGVTQTPRYLIKTRGQQVTLSCSPISGHRSVSWYQQTPGQGLQFLFEYFSETQRNKGNFPGRFSGRQFSNSRSEMNVSTLELGDSALYLCASSPGTGLTYEQYFGPGTRLTVT.